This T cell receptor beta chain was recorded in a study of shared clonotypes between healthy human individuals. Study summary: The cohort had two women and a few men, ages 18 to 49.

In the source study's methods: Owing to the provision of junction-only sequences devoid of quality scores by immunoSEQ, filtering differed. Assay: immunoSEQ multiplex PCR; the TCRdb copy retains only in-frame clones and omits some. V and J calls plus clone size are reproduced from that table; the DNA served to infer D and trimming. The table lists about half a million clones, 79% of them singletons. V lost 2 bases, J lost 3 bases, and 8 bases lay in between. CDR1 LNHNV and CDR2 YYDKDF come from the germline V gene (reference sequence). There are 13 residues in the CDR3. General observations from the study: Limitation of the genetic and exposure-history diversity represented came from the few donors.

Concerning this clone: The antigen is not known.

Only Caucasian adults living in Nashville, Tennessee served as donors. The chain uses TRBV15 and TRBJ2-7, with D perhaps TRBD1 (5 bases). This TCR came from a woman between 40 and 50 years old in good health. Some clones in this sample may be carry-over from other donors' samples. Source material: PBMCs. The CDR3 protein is CATSRYRFYEQYF. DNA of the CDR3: TGTGCCACCAGCAGATACAGGTTCTACGAGCAGTACTTC.